This entry lists 12 T cell receptor beta chains sequenced from one sample in a study of T-cell memory formation after mild COVID-19 (dated by TCRdb to the early 2020s). Libraries were built with 5' RACE. TCRdb lists the instrument as Illumina NovaSeq 6000. The public reads were run again by TCRdb, first through fastp at Q25 and then through MiXCR, and only productive beta chains were kept. Each CDR3 protein appears once, grouped with its most common genes and DNA. Here the sample has roughly 300,000 distinct CDR3 sequences; 8% to 9% occur a single time. Under 25% of the sample rests with the top ten. The sequencing input was PBMCs or a T cell subset sorted from them (not recorded which). The receptors stem from a man between 18 and 35 years old who had mild COVID-19 (a few samples of this study predate the infection). The sample titles of this study are shuffled in the database, so cell type and time point are left out; the donor was told from shared clones.

This clonotype has only a few counts. CDR3 in DNA: TGTGCCAGCAGCCCCGGGGACCCCGAAGAGGGGGAGCAGTACTTC. It is translated as CASSPGDPEEGEQYF. V gene TRBV7-7 combines with J gene TRBJ2-7; D may be TRBD1 or TRBD2 (5 bases each). The CDR3 totals 15 residues. Trimming left V 5 bases short and J 7 bases short, with 21 bases between. Germline assignment: CDR1 SSHAT and CDR2 FNYEAQ (reference sequence).

The rearrangement links TRBV10-3 to TRBJ2-7; either TRBD1 or TRBD2 may fit D (5 bases each). Trimming stripped 9 bases from V and 4 bases from J, with 13 bases between. Germline loops: CDR1 ENHRY, CDR2 SYGVKD. This CDR3 has 12 residues. The CDR3 DNA is TGTGCCATAGCCGGGACCAGTTACGAGCAGTACTTC. It encodes CAIAGTSYEQYF.

This clonotype was seen more than once but under ten times. V usage is TRBV7-9 and J usage is TRBJ2-4; D remains unclear. V was pared by 6 bases and J by 4 bases, with 13 bases between. The CDR3 totals 14 residues. Germline lookup yields CDR1 SEHNR and CDR2 FQNEAQ (reference sequence). CDR3 sequence reads: CASRKVVEKNIQYF. The DNA for the CDR3 is TGTGCCAGCAGAAAGGTGGTAGAAAAAAACATTCAGTACTTC.

This clonotype was counted only a few times. J is TRBJ1-5 and V is TRBV12-3 or TRBV12-4, with D unclear. CDR3 length equals 15 residues. The ends were cut back, 3 bases at V and 0 bases at J, with 9 bases in the middle. The CDR3 here is CASSLWGASNQPQHF. In DNA form, the CDR3 reads TGTGCCAGCAGTTTGTGGGGAGCTAGCAATCAGCCCCAGCATTTT.

The chain joins TRBV7-3 to TRBJ2-1; possible D gene TRBD2, 7 bases. The germline V gene has CDR1 SGHTA and CDR2 FQGTGA. The CDR3 spans 14 residues. V was clipped by 2 bases and J by 4 bases, with 9 bases between them. The CDR3 protein is CASSLEGGYNEQFF. The CDR3 DNA reads TGTGCCAGCAGCTTAGAGGGGGGGTACAATGAGCAGTTCTTC.

The rearrangement joins TRBV7-2 to TRBJ1-5; TRBD1 agrees at 10 bases. The CDR3 totals 19 residues. The trim removed 2 bases at V and 0 bases at J, leaving 10 bases unmatched. Germline V gives CDR1 SGHTA, CDR2 FQGNSA. CDR3 sequence reads: CASSLSRTGGAYSNQPQHF. DNA for the CDR3: TGTGCCAGCAGCTTATCCAGGACAGGGGGTGCGTATAGCAATCAGCCCCAGCATTTT.

This clonotype has ten or more counts. The rearrangement joins TRBV5-1 to TRBJ1-6; unclear D gene. V dropped 7 bases and J dropped 6 bases, with 14 bases sitting between them. The CDR3 runs to 14 residues. Germline V gene data show CDR1 as SGHRS and CDR2 as YFSETQ. The CDR3 coding sequence is TGCGCCAGCCGGGAAAGGGTGAGTAATTCACCCCTCCACTTT. Protein product: CASRERVSNSPLHF.

A note on this clonotype: One junction end does not reproduce the germline sequence, and a read error may be involved. This chain connects TRBV27 to TRBJ2-1, with a possible D match to TRBD1 (5 bases). Germline V gives CDR1 MNHEY, CDR2 SMNVEV (reference sequence). The CDR3 has 17 amino acids. The DNA of the CDR3 is TGTGACAGCAGTTTACGACCCCCGGCAGGGTCTGTCAATGAGCAGTTCTTC. This codes for CDSSLRPPAGSVNEQFF.

This clonotype appeared a few times. CDR3: CATSEPGLDDSGELFF. For the CDR3, the DNA is TGTGCCACCAGTGAGCCGGGACTAGACGATTCCGGGGAGCTGTTTTTT. The chain couples TRBV24-1 to TRBJ2-2; TRBD2 aligns across 8 bases. CDR3 length: 16 residues. Trimming removed 4 bases from V and 6 bases from J; junction bases left unmatched: 9. Germline V CDR1 and CDR2: KGHDR, SFDVKD.

This clonotype has at least ten counts. The chain has TRBV4-3 and TRBJ2-7, with 8 bases lining up with TRBD2. This CDR3 is built from 14 residues. Germline CDR1 and CDR2: LGHNA and YSLEER. Trimming removed 0 bases from V and 6 bases from J; junction bases left unmatched: 4. Here the CDR3 DNA reads TGCGCCAGCAGCCAAGAGGCGGGGGGTGGCGAGCAGTACGTC. Translation gives CASSQEAGGGEQYV.

This sequence joins TRBV6-2 or TRBV6-3 and TRBJ2-3; D possibly uses TRBD1 or TRBD2 (6 bases each). V shed 8 bases and J shed 6 bases, with 30 bases lying between them. Looked up from germline, CDR1 is MNHEY and CDR2 is SVGEGT. The CDR3 runs to 18 residues. The CDR3 protein is CASGGRRRDNGGRDTQYF. The CDR3 nucleotides read TGTGCCAGCGGAGGGAGACGACGAGACAACGGGGGCCGGGATACGCAGTATTTT.

This clonotype was observed at least ten times. The chain carries TRBV12-3 or TRBV12-4 and TRBJ1-2; a weak D match, TRBD1 (6 bases). Deletions cut 6 bases from V and 8 bases from J, with 16 bases between. The CDR3 is made up of 13 amino acids. The CDR3 sequence is CASRPSGGRGYTF. The CDR3 region has the DNA TGTGCCAGCAGGCCATCGGGGGGCCGAGGCTACACCTTC.